These 14 T cell receptor beta chains share one sample of origin, sequenced in a study of cytomegalovirus exposure and HLA in healthy donors (dated by TCRdb to between 2016 and 2019). Library preparation employed the immunoSEQ multiplex PCR assay. A mixture of 60 forward primers for TCR Vbeta segments and 13 reverse primers for TCR Jbeta segments was used in the multiplex PCR. TCRdb took this table from immuneACCESS and kept in-frame rearrangements with V and J called. Such tables lack part of the clones; where checked against another copy, unresolved V genes explain under half of the gap, and the rest is unexplained. The sample data list 150,000 to 200,000 clones, and roughly 80% of these were observed just once. 1.5% to 2% of the sample rests with the top ten. Material for sequencing was PBMCs. The source is a man aged 18 to 30 in good health and CMV-seronegative.

The chain recombines TRBV28 with TRBJ2-5; 9 bases are a match to TRBD1. Trimming took 7 bases from V and 5 from J; bases not matched to a gene: 11. Germline values: CDR1 MDHEN, CDR2 SYDVKM. This CDR3 comprises 15 residues. CDR3 DNA: TGTGCCAGCACCCACCGGGACAGGGAGAGCGAGACCCAGTACTTC. It codes for CASTHRDRESETQYF.

This chain connects TRBV28 to TRBJ1-2; D remains ambiguous. The V end lost 5 bases, the J end lost 0 bases, and 19 bases lay between the germline ends. This CDR3 is 17 amino acids long. Germline lookup yields CDR1 MDHEN and CDR2 SYDVKM. The CDR3 region has the DNA TGTGCCAGCAGTGCTCGTGGATTGTGGGCCTCTAACTATGGCTACACCTTC. This sequence encodes CASSARGLWASNYGYTF.

Worth noting for this clone: Other DNA sequences of this sample code for an identical CDR3. The chain has TRBV5-6 and TRBJ1-1; D call uncertain. V was shortened by 2 bases and J by 1 base, with 9 bases between the two germline ends. The length of the CDR3 is 14 residues. Germline lookup yields CDR1 SGHDT and CDR2 YYEEEE. DNA of the CDR3: TGTGCCAGCAGCTTTGGGCAGGCGAACACTGAAGCTTTCTTT. This encodes CASSFGQANTEAFF.

This rearrangement joins TRBV7-2 to TRBJ2-1; 14 nucleotides align to TRBD2. Germline CDR1 is SGHTA and CDR2 is FQGNSA. The CDR3 is 19 residues long. The ends lost 5 bases at V and 5 bases at J; junction bases unmatched: 14. This chain's CDR3 is CASSPGWGTSGSGNNEQFF. Written as DNA, the CDR3 is TGTGCCAGCAGCCCCGGGTGGGGGACTAGCGGGAGTGGCAACAATGAGCAGTTCTTC.

V is TRBV28 and J is TRBJ1-2; D is uncertain. This CDR3 has 16 residues. Looked up from germline, CDR1 is MDHEN and CDR2 is SYDVKM. V was cut by 6 bases and J by 5 bases, with 22 bases left in between. The chain's CDR3 is CASSPPLGAYVYGYTF. The CDR3 coding sequence is TGTGCCAGCAGCCCCCCCCTGGGAGCCTACGTATATGGCTACACCTTC.

Here the CDR3 DNA reads TGTGCCAGCAGTTACTCGGGTAGCGGATCCTACGAGCAGTACTTC. This encodes CASSYSGSGSYEQYF. The chain employs TRBV6-5 and TRBJ2-7; maybe TRBD2 (6 bases). Germline-derived CDR1 and CDR2 are MNHEY and SVGAGI. There are 15 residues in the CDR3. Trimming took off 0 bases at V and 1 base at J, with 10 bases between the two ends.

This chain uses TRBV27 with TRBJ1-6, with no clear D. V lost 0 bases and J lost 9, with 6 bases in between. Germline values: CDR1 MNHEY, CDR2 SMNVEV (reference sequence). The length of the CDR3 is 13 residues. CDR3 protein: CASSLSPPSPLHF. The CDR3 coding sequence is TGTGCCAGCAGTTTATCCCCTCCTTCACCCCTCCACTTT.

This chain connects TRBV27 to TRBJ1-5, with a tentative D call TRBD1 (6 bases). Germline-derived CDR1 and CDR2 are MNHEY and SMNVEV (reference sequence). Trimming removed 5 bases from V and 6 bases from J, with 20 bases in between. The length of the CDR3 is 16 residues. This CDR3 reads CASSPQGQTGGQPQHF. The CDR3 nucleotides are TGTGCCAGCAGTCCCCAGGGGCAAACGGGAGGTCAGCCCCAGCATTTT.

V gene TRBV6-5 combines with J gene TRBJ1-5; 10 nucleotides line up with TRBD1. V gave up 6 bases and J gave up 5 bases; unmatched junction bases: 4. Germline V lookup: CDR1 MNHEY, CDR2 SVGAGI. The CDR3 is 14 amino acids. The CDR3 protein is CASRPGTGDQPQHF. The CDR3 DNA follows: TGTGCCAGCAGGCCCGGGACAGGGGATCAGCCCCAGCATTTT.

This clone occurred once. The J gene is TRBJ2-3, the V gene TRBV5-1; tentative D call: TRBD2 (6 bases). CDR3 size: 16 residues. Trimming took off 5 bases at V and 3 bases at J, with 19 bases between the two ends. Germline V gene sequence: CDR1 SGHRS, CDR2 YFSETQ. CDR3 sequence reads: CASSVVGFGSTDTQYF. CDR3 nucleotides: TGCGCCAGCAGTGTGGTAGGGTTCGGGAGTACAGATACGCAGTATTTT.

This clone was counted a single time. The chain couples TRBV6-5 to TRBJ2-7; TRBD2 might be the D (6 bases). Trimming removed 6 bases at V and 4 bases at J, with 7 bases between. The CDR3 is 11 amino acids. CDR1 and CDR2 from the germline V gene are MNHEY and SVGAGI. CDR3 sequence (DNA): TGTGCCAGCAGGGAGGGGTACGAGCAGTACTTC. Translating it yields CASREGYEQYF.

V and J are TRBV7-2 and TRBJ1-2; TRBD1 is a possible D gene (6 bases). The V and J ends lost 1 base and 2 bases respectively, with 8 bases between them. The CDR3 length is 14 residues. From germline, CDR1 is SGHTA and CDR2 FQGNSA. CDR3 coding DNA: TGTGCCAGCAGCTTAGTAGGACAGAACTATGGCTACACCTTC. The encoded protein is CASSLVGQNYGYTF. The variable domain in full, completed from reference TRBV7-2 and TRBJ1-2, reads GAGVSQSPSNKVTEKGKDVELRCDPISGHTALYWYRQSLGQGLEFLIYFQGNSAPDKSGLPSDRFSAERTGGSVSTLTIQRTQQEDSAVYLCASSLVGQNYGYTFGSGTRLTVV.

This clone was picked up a small number of times. The chain couples TRBV25-1 to TRBJ1-1, with no clear D. The CDR3 contains 15 residues. The germline gives CDR1 MGHDK, CDR2 SYGVNS. V was trimmed by 2 bases and J by 1 base, leaving 11 bases between them. The CDR3 sequence is CASSEGGQKNTEAFF. CDR3 nucleotide sequence: TGTGCCAGCAGTGAAGGTGGTCAGAAGAACACTGAAGCTTTCTTT.

The rearrangement links TRBV28 to TRBJ1-2; D is perhaps TRBD1 (6 bases). Trimming stripped 4 bases from V and 3 bases from J, with 15 bases between. The CDR3 totals 15 residues. Germline V CDR1 and CDR2: MDHEN, SYDVKM. The CDR3 protein is CASSSYREDDYGYTF. The CDR3 DNA is TGTGCCAGCAGTTCATACAGGGAAGACGACTATGGCTACACCTTC.